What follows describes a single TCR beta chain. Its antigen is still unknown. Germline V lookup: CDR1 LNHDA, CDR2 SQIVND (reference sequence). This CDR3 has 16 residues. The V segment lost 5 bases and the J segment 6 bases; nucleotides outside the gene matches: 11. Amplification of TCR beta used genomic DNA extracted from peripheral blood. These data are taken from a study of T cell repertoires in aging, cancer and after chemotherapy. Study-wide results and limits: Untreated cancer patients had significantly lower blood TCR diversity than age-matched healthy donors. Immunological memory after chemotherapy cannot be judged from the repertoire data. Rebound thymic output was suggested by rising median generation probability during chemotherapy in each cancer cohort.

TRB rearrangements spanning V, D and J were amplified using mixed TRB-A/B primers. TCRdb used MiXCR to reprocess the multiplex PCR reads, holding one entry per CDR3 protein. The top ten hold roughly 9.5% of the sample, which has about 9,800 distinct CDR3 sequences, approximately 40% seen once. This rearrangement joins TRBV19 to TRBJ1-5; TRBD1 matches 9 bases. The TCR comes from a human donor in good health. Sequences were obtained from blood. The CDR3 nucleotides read TGTGCCAGTAGTGAGATGGGACAGGGCTTTAGTCAGCCCCAGCATTTT. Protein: CASSEMGQGFSQPQHF.